This TCR beta chain originates from a study of blood T cell repertoires in COVID-19. CDR3 length equals 14 residues. Trimming shortened V by 6 bases and J by 5 bases, and 16 bases separated the two germline ends. Germline CDR1 is LGHNT and CDR2 is FRNRAP. Which cohort a participant joined came from the clinical history participants gave. Clones were read by immunoSEQ multiplex PCR, and TCRdb kept only the in-frame ones, dropping some. The data show a few hundred thousand clones, 87% seen once. Sequencing was done on a sample of PBMCs or T cells enriched from blood (not recorded which). This sequence originates from a man aged 25 to 40 who had recovered from COVID-19. V usage is TRBV12-5 and J usage is TRBJ1-1; weak D call: TRBD1 (6 bases). CDR3 region: CASGQVPGVTEAFF. Here the CDR3 DNA reads TGTGCTAGTGGCCAGGTCCCAGGGGTGACTGAAGCTTTCTTT. Using reference TRBV12-5 and TRBJ1-1 for the parts outside the CDR3, the full variable domain is DARVTQTPRHKVTEMGQEVTMRCQPILGHNTVFWYRQTMMQGLELLAYFRNRAPLDDSGMPKDRFSAEMPDATLATLKIQPSEPRDSAVYFCASGQVPGVTEAFFGQGTRLTVV.